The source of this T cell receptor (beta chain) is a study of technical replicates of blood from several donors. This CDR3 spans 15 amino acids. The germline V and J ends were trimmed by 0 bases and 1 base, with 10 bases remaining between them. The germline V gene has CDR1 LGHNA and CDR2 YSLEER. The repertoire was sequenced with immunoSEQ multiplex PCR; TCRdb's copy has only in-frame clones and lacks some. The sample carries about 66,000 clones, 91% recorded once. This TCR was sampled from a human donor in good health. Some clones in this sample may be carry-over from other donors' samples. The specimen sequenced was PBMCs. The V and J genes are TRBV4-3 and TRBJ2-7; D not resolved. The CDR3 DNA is TGCGCCAGCAGCCAAGATCGAGATTATTCCTACGAGCAGTACTTC. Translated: CASSQDRDYSYEQYF.